One sample yielded the 26 T cell receptor beta chains listed below, sequenced in a study of long-term antiretroviral therapy in people with HIV. Version v3.0 of the immunoSEQ assay ran at survey level. Data came from immunoSEQ multiplex PCR; TCRdb stores just in-frame clones and leaves some out. This sample yields 20,000 to 25,000 clones, of which roughly 80% are seen a single time; roughly 5.9% belongs to the top ten. The starting material was unsorted PBMCs, obtained 0.2 years after starting antiretroviral therapy. Every receptor here comes from a woman in her 30s with HIV.

This clone was seen once. The chain combines TRBV2 with TRBJ1-1, with 7 bases identical to TRBD1. The germline V gene encodes CDR1 SNHLY and CDR2 FYNNEI. V dropped 6 bases and J dropped 0; count of bases not matched to a gene: 4. The length of the CDR3 is 14 residues. CDR3: CASSTGQMNTEAFF. The CDR3 nucleotides read TGTGCCAGCAGCACGGGACAGATGAACACTGAAGCTTTCTTT. Full variable domain (missing parts from reference TRBV2 and TRBJ1-1): EPEVTQTPSHQVTQMGQEVILRCVPISNHLYFYWYRQILGQKVEFLVSFYNNEISEKSEIFDDQFSVERPDGSNFTLKIRSTKLEDSAMYFCASSTGQMNTEAFFGQGTRLTVV.

The CDR3 loop reads CASSGNSLGKLFF. The CDR3 DNA is TGTGCCAGTAGTGGAAACTCTCTGGGAAAACTGTTTTTT. The chain has TRBV19 and TRBJ1-4; D gene ambiguous. Trimming removed 5 bases from V and 10 bases from J, with 14 bases in between. Germline CDR1 and CDR2: LNHDA and SQIVND (reference sequence). The CDR3 length is 13 residues.

This chain connects TRBV5-1 to TRBJ1-2; 7 bases align to TRBD1. The CDR3 consists of 18 residues. The V gene end was trimmed by 0 bases and the J gene end by 4 bases; junction bases not matched to a gene: 15. Germline V gene lookup returns CDR1 SGHRS and CDR2 YFSETQ. CDR3 coding DNA: TGCGCCAGCAGCTTGGAGGAGGGGGCAGGGGGTCGCGGCTATGGCTACACCTTC. This translates into CASSLEEGAGGRGYGYTF.

This rearrangement joins TRBV5-1 to TRBJ2-2; 8 nucleotides align to TRBD1. With V trimmed by 0 bases and J by 5 bases, 0 bases remained unmatched. The CDR3 has 14 residues. The germline CDR1 and CDR2 sequences are SGHRS and YFSETQ. The CDR3 protein is CASSLGTGTGELFF. CDR3 nucleotides: TGCGCCAGCAGCTTGGGGACAGGGACCGGGGAGCTGTTTTTT.

This chain links TRBV5-1 with TRBJ2-1; TRBD2 aligns across 10 bases. CDR3 length: 19 amino acids. Germline CDR1 and CDR2: SGHRS and YFSETQ. Germline trimming cut 1 base from V and 1 base from J; bases unmatched to any gene: 11. The CDR3: CASSLQAGGPITSYNEQFF. CDR3 coding DNA: TGCGCCAGCAGCTTGCAAGCGGGGGGGCCAATAACGTCCTACAATGAGCAGTTCTTC.

The chain is built from TRBV29-1 and TRBJ2-7; the match to TRBD1 covers 8 bases. Germline V gene data show CDR1 as SQVTM and CDR2 as ANQGSEA. V lost 5 bases and J lost 5; bases outside the gene matches: 5. The CDR3 totals 12 residues. As DNA, the CDR3 is TGCAGCGTTTGGACAGGGTCGGACGAGCAGTACTTC. It encodes CSVWTGSDEQYF.

The DNA for the CDR3 is TGTGCCAGCAGACGGACTAGCGGCTCTAGAGAGCAGTTCTTC. Protein product: CASRRTSGSREQFF. J is TRBJ2-1 and V is TRBV7-2, with 10 bases aligning to TRBD2. The J segment lost 10 bases and the V segment lost 6 bases, leaving 9 bases of the junction unmatched. Per the germline V gene, CDR1 is SGHTA and CDR2 is FQGNSA. The CDR3 is 14 amino acids.

The chain couples TRBV6-1 to TRBJ2-5; no firm D call. Germline lookup yields CDR1 MNHNS and CDR2 SASEGT. This CDR3 region has 11 residues. V was clipped by 11 bases and J by 2 bases, with 9 bases between them. The CDR3 sequence: CAVRNQETQYF. CDR3 DNA sequence: TGTGCCGTCAGGAATCAAGAGACCCAGTACTTC.

The V gene is TRBV9, the J gene TRBJ1-2; D unresolved. From germline, CDR1 is SGDLS and CDR2 YYNGEE. Trimming removed 0 bases at V and 3 bases at J, with 6 bases between. The CDR3 totals 13 residues. CDR3 sequence (DNA): TGTGCCAGCAGCGTAGTGGCAGACTATGGCTACACCTTC. Amino acids: CASSVVADYGYTF.

This clone occurred once. The chain has TRBV4-1 and TRBJ2-7; tentatively, D is TRBD1 or TRBD2 (5 bases each). Trimming stripped 5 bases from V and 2 bases from J, with 16 bases between. The CDR3 sequence is 15 residues long. Germline loops: CDR1 MGHRA, CDR2 YSYEKL. This CDR3 is CASSVRDEVTYEQYF. Written as DNA, the CDR3 is TGCGCCAGCAGCGTCCGGGACGAGGTTACCTACGAGCAGTACTTC.

This clone has a handful of counts. V usage is TRBV6-1 and J usage is TRBJ1-5, with D unclear. V lost 8 bases and J 0 bases, leaving 8 bases between the germline ends. This CDR3 has 13 amino acids. Germline V gives CDR1 MNHNS, CDR2 SASEGT. DNA of the CDR3: TGTGCCAGCCTAGACTATAGCAATCAGCCCCAGCATTTT. Encoded protein: CASLDYSNQPQHF.

The chain recombines TRBV15 with TRBJ1-1; D is unclear. V lost 2 bases and J lost 2, with 9 bases in between. Germline CDR1 is LNHNV and CDR2 is YYDKDF (reference sequence). This CDR3 is built from 14 residues. The CDR3 DNA reads as TGTGCCACCAGCAGACAGTCTTTCAACACTGAAGCTTTCTTT. Translating gives CATSRQSFNTEAFF. The full variable domain, completed using reference TRBV15 and TRBJ1-1, is DAMVIQNPRYQVTQFGKPVTLSCSQTLNHNVMYWYQQKSSQAPKLLFHYYDKDFNNEADTPDNFQSRRPNTSFCFLDIRSPGLGDTAMYLCATSRQSFNTEAFFGQGTRLTVV.

The genes are TRBV18 and TRBJ2-1, with 11 bases lining up with TRBD2. The CDR3 extends over 16 amino acids. V dropped 2 bases and J dropped 5; count of bases not matched to a gene: 5. The germline V gene has CDR1 KGHSH and CDR2 LQKENI. CDR3 DNA: TGTGCCAGCTCACCATATAGCGGGGGGGCAAACAATGAGCAGTTCTTC. Translation gives CASSPYSGGANNEQFF.

This clone was seen a handful of times. V is TRBV11-2 and J is TRBJ1-1; D is uncertain. With 0 bases removed from V and 1 base from J, the gap between germline ends came to 9 bases. Germline CDR1 is SGHAT and CDR2 is FQNNGV. The CDR3 consists of 15 residues. The CDR3 spells CASSLEPGSNTEAFF. The CDR3 nucleotides read TGTGCCAGCAGCTTAGAACCGGGGTCGAACACTGAAGCTTTCTTT.

The chain links TRBV6-1 to TRBJ1-2, with 8 bases that match TRBD1. The junction had 8 bases not matched to a gene; V was cut back by 2 bases and J by 3 bases. This CDR3 is 16 amino acids long. In germline, CDR1 is MNHNS, CDR2 SASEGT. The CDR3 region has the DNA TGTGCCAGCAGTGAAAATCGGCGGGACAGGTACTATGGCTACACCTTC. Encoded protein: CASSENRRDRYYGYTF.

The chain links TRBV29-1 to TRBJ1-2; D is unclear. The CDR3 has 14 residues. The V end lost 1 base, the J end lost 4 bases, and 13 bases lay between the germline ends. Germline V gene lookup returns CDR1 SQVTM and CDR2 ANQGSEA. This CDR3 is CSVEGQLDGYGYTF. Written as DNA, the CDR3 is TGCAGCGTTGAAGGACAACTCGACGGCTATGGCTACACCTTC.

The table lists this clone with a few counts. CDR3 sequence (DNA): TGTGCCAGCACCCTACAGATAGCAGACTATGGCTACACCTTC. Its protein product is CASTLQIADYGYTF. The J gene is TRBJ1-2, the V gene TRBV7-2; D remains unclear. The V end lost 7 bases, the J end lost 3 bases, and 15 bases lay between the germline ends. Germline V lookup: CDR1 SGHTA, CDR2 FQGNSA. The CDR3 runs to 14 residues.

CDR3 DNA sequence: TGTGCCAGCAGAGGAAACAGGGCGGGAGATGAAAAACTGTTTTTT. Its protein product is CASRGNRAGDEKLFF. The rearrangement links TRBV6-5 to TRBJ1-4; TRBD1 might be the D (6 bases). Looked up from germline, CDR1 is MNHEY and CDR2 is SVGAGI. Trimming pared 6 bases from V and 6 bases from J, leaving 17 bases between. The CDR3 spans 15 residues.

V and J are TRBV6-1 and TRBJ1-2; 8 bases align to TRBD1. CDR1 and CDR2 from the germline V gene are MNHNS and SASEGT. V shed 5 bases, J shed 2 bases, and the junction held 7 bases outside the gene matches. This CDR3 has 15 amino acids. CDR3 protein: CASSKGQGANYGYTF. The CDR3 region has the DNA TGTGCCAGCAGTAAAGGACAGGGCGCGAACTATGGCTACACCTTC.

The chain uses TRBV7-6 and TRBJ2-1, with D tentatively TRBD2 (6 bases). V lost 7 bases to trimming and J lost 4 bases, with 17 bases between them. CDR1 SGHVS and CDR2 FNYEAQ come from the germline V gene. The CDR3 is 15 amino acids. The CDR3 protein is CASTIAGTQYNEQFF. As DNA, the CDR3 is TGTGCCAGCACTATCGCCGGGACTCAATACAATGAGCAGTTCTTC.

V is TRBV4-1 and J is TRBJ2-3; TRBD1 agrees at 10 bases. The CDR3 runs to 16 residues. The junction had 4 bases not matched to a gene; V was cut back by 3 bases and J by 1 base. Per germline, CDR1 MGHRA and CDR2 YSYEKL. CDR3 nucleotides: TGCGCCAGCAGCCACTCCGGGACAGGGGGCACAGATACGCAGTATTTT. It yields the protein CASSHSGTGGTDTQYF.

The count of this clone is one. The J gene is TRBJ1-1, the V gene TRBV18; no clear D gene. The length of the CDR3 is 14 residues. Deletions cut 5 bases from V and 2 bases from J, with 12 bases between. Looked up from germline, CDR1 is KGHSH and CDR2 is LQKENI. CDR3 coding DNA: TGTGCCAGCTCATCCGGTATGGGAAACACTGAAGCTTTCTTT. Protein product: CASSSGMGNTEAFF.

This chain's CDR3 is CAISESSVEQYV. In DNA, the CDR3 is TGTGCCATCAGTGAGTCCAGTGTCGAGCAGTACGTC. The chain carries TRBV10-3 and TRBJ2-7; D not resolved. Germline CDR1 is ENHRY and CDR2 is SYGVKD. V lost 0 bases and J 6 bases, leaving 6 bases between the germline ends. The CDR3 sequence is 12 residues long.

This chain's CDR3 is CASSPPNPDVGGETQYF. The CDR3 DNA reads as TGTGCCAGCTCACCCCCAAACCCGGACGTAGGTGGGGAGACCCAGTACTTC. The chain links TRBV18 to TRBJ2-5, with no clear D. Germline V gives CDR1 KGHSH, CDR2 LQKENI. Trimming pared 3 bases from V and 5 bases from J, leaving 22 bases between. This CDR3 region has 17 residues. The whole variable domain, filled in from reference TRBV18 and TRBJ2-5, reads NAGVMQNPRHLVRRRGQEARLRCSPMKGHSHVYWYRQLPEEGLKFMVYLQKENIIDESGMPKERFSAEFPKEGPSILRIQQVVRGDSAAYFCASSPPNPDVGGETQYFGPGTRLLVL.

The chain is built from TRBV3-1 (or the pseudogene TRBV3-2) and TRBJ2-7, with a tentative D call TRBD2 (5 bases). CDR1 is LGHDT and CDR2 is YNNKEL in the germline V gene (reference sequence). V was pared by 4 bases and J by 10 bases, with 5 bases between. The CDR3 consists of 9 residues. The chain's CDR3 is CASSPGQYF. As DNA, the CDR3 is TGTGCCAGCAGCCCGGGACAGTACTTC.

The CDR3 DNA follows: TGTGCCAGCAGCGGACCGGGACAGCGCCCGTGGGGGGCCAACGTCCTGACTTTC. This sequence encodes CASSGPGQRPWGANVLTF. The chain combines TRBV9 with TRBJ2-6; 7 nucleotides line up with TRBD1. Germline V gene data show CDR1 as SGDLS and CDR2 as YYNGEE. The trim removed 3 bases at V and 4 bases at J, leaving 13 bases unmatched. This CDR3 has 18 amino acids.